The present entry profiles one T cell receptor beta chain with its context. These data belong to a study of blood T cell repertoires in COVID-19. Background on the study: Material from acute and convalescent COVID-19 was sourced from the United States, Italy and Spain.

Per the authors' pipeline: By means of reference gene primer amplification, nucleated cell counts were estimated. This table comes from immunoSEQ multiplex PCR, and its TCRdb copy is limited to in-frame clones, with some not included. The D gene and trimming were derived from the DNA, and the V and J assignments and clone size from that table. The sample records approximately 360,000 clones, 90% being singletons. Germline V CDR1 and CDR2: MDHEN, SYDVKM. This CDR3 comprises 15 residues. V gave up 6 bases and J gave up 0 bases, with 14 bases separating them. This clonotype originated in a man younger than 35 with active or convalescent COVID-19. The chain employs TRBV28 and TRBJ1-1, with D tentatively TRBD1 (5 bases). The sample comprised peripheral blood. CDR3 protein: CASSRVDSMNTEAFF. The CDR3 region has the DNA TGTGCCAGCAGCCGAGTTGACAGCATGAACACTGAAGCTTTCTTT.